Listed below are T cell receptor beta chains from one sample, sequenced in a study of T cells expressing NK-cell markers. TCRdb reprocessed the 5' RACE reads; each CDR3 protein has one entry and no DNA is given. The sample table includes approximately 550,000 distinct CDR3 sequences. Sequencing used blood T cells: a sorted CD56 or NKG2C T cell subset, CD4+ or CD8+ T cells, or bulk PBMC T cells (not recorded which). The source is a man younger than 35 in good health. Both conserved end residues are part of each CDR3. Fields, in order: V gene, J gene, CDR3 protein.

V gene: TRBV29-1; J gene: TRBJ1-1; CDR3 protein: CSVGQGGMNTEAFF
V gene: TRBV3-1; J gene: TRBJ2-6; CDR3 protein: CASSQNSGGLGANVLTF
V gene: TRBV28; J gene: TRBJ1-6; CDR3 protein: CASTRTGNSPLHF
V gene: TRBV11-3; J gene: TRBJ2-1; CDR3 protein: CASSRNSVHNEQFF
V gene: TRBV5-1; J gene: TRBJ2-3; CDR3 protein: CASSLGAGGPADTQYF
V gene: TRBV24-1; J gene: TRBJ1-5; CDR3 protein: CATSDATGDQRDNQPQHF
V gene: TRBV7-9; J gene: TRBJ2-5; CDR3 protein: CASSLREGVETQYF
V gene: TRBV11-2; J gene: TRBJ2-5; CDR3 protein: CASSLEDRGSETQYF
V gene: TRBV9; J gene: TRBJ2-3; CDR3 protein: CASSVEGAVTDTQYF
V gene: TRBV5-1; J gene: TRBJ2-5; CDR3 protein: CASSLGRIYQETQYF
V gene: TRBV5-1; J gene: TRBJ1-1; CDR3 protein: CASSATRGLITEAFF
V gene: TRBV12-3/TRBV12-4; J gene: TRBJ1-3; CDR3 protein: CASSRASLPSGNTIYF
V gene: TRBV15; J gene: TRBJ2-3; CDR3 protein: CATSSPLQGYATDTQYF
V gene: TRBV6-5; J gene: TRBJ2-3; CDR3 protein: CASSYSWFSDTQYF
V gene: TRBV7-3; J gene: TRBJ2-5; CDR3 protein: CASSLTKGLGGETQYF
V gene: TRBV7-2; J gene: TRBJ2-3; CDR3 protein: CASSPRREGAGDTQYF
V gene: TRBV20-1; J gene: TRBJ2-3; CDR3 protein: CSAIAGGITDTQYF
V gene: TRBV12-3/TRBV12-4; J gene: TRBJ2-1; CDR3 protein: CASSLGGTGGWSSYNEQFF
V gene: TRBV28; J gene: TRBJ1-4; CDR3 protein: CASFRGQKLFF
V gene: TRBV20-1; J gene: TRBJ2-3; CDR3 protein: CSARGVGREGLRADTQYF
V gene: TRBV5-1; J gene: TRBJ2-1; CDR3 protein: CASSKTSSGGMSYNEQFF
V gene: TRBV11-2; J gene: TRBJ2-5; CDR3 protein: CASSLVDYSGAGETQYF
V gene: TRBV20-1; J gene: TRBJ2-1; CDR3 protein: CSARGSHNEQFF
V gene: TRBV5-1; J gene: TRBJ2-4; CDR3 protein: CASSLAFMTSGIAKNIQYF
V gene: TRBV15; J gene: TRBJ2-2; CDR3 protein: CATDREGLMGELFF
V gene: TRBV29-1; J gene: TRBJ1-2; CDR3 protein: CSVGPSNYGYTF
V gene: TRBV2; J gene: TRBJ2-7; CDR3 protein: CASSREGQGISYEQYF
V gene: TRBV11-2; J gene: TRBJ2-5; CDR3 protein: CASSLDLGQGMVYQETQYF
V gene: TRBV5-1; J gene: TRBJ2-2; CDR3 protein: CASSPTVSGELFF
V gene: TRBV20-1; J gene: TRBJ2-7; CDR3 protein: CSARGLRDNYEQYF
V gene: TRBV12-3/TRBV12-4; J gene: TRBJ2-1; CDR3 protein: CASRAPGLPNEQFF